The 30 T cell receptor beta chains in this list originate from one sample, sequenced in a study of memory CD4+ T cells and cytomegalovirus serostatus. The protocol was immunoSEQ multiplex PCR, while the TCRdb copy is restricted to in-frame clones and leaves out a portion. The data contain under 55,000 clones, about four fifths of them seen just once; the ten biggest clones take up 1.5% to 2%. The sort gate was single viable CD3+CD4+CD8-CD45RO+ cells for memory CD4+ T cells. The sample was memory CD4+ T cells from blood. These receptors originate from an adult in good health and CMV-seropositive.

The CDR3 DNA follows: TGTGCCAGCAGTATACAGGTTGCAACTAATGAAAAACTGTTTTTT. Protein product: CASSIQVATNEKLFF. This chain uses TRBV28 with TRBJ1-4, with D possibly being TRBD1 (5 bases). The CDR3 spans 15 residues. Trimming stripped 5 bases from V and 0 bases from J, with 10 bases between. Germline V lookup: CDR1 MDHEN, CDR2 SYDVKM.

J is TRBJ2-7 and V is TRBV5-1; possibly TRBD2 for D (5 bases). From germline, CDR1 is SGHRS and CDR2 YFSETQ. The CDR3 loop spans 15 amino acids. V was trimmed by 4 bases and J by 1 base, leaving 15 bases between them. The CDR3 loop reads CASSRGPIRSYEQYF. In DNA, the CDR3 is TGCGCCAGCAGCCGCGGGCCGATTCGTTCCTACGAGCAGTACTTC.

This chain joins TRBV12-5 and TRBJ1-5; a possible D gene is TRBD1 (6 bases). The CDR3 runs to 19 residues. V shed 1 base and J shed 0 bases, with 19 bases lying between them. Germline V gene data show CDR1 as LGHNT and CDR2 as FRNRAP. CDR3 sequence (DNA): TGTGCTAGTGGTTTGGGGGACAACCTGGGGATCTATAGCAATCAGCCCCAGCATTTT. As protein: CASGLGDNLGIYSNQPQHF.

This clone was recorded a few times. The V gene is TRBV5-4, the J gene TRBJ1-1; no firm D call. Germline V gene lookup returns CDR1 SGHNT and CDR2 YYREEE (reference sequence). The CDR3 consists of 15 residues. Trimming left V 0 bases short and J 1 base short, with 10 bases between. The CDR3 region is CASSLGRMGNTEAFF. The CDR3 coding sequence is TGTGCCAGCAGCTTGGGTCGTATGGGGAACACTGAAGCTTTCTTT.

The V and J genes are TRBV7-2 and TRBJ1-4, with D uncertain. V gave up 1 base and J gave up 4 bases, with 10 bases separating them. The germline gives CDR1 SGHTA, CDR2 FQGNSA. The CDR3 extends over 15 amino acids. The CDR3 nucleotides read TGTGCCAGCAGCTTAGGGGCAGGTATTAATGAAAAACTGTTTTTT. It is translated as CASSLGAGINEKLFF.

CDR3 residues: CASSLGTDRTDTQYF. CDR3 in DNA: TGTGCCAGCAGCTTAGGGACAGACCGCACAGATACGCAGTATTTT. V gene TRBV7-9 combines with J gene TRBJ2-3, with D possibly matching TRBD1 (6 bases). V lost 1 base and J 1 base, leaving 9 bases between the germline ends. The CDR3 has 15 residues. The V gene's germline CDR1 is SEHNR and CDR2 FQNEAQ (reference sequence).

The rearrangement links TRBV2 to TRBJ2-5; 11 nucleotides align to TRBD1. The CDR3 spans 15 residues. The germline V gene has CDR1 SNHLY and CDR2 FYNNEI. Trimming removed 6 bases from V and 5 bases from J; junction bases left unmatched: 8. Written as DNA, the CDR3 is TGTGCCAGCAGCGCCAGAGGACAGGGGGCTGAGACCCAGTACTTC. This encodes CASSARGQGAETQYF.

The chain combines TRBV7-2 with TRBJ1-1, with a weak D call TRBD1 (6 bases). This CDR3 is built from 15 residues. Germline V gives CDR1 SGHTA, CDR2 FQGNSA. Trimming left V 2 bases short and J 5 bases short, with 15 bases between. The CDR3 loop is CASSLQGGPFTEAFF. DNA of the CDR3: TGTGCCAGCAGCTTACAAGGGGGGCCGTTTACTGAAGCTTTCTTT.

Here the CDR3 DNA reads TGTGCCACCAGCATTCTCACAGGGGGGCAGGATACGCAGTATTTT. Its protein is CATSILTGGQDTQYF. This chain connects TRBV15 to TRBJ2-3, with 8 bases that match TRBD1. The CDR3 totals 15 residues. Trimming took 4 bases from V and 6 from J; bases not matched to a gene: 9. The germline V gene has CDR1 LNHNV and CDR2 YYDKDF (reference sequence).

The rearrangement uses TRBV4-1 and TRBJ1-1; D may be TRBD1 (6 bases). Germline CDR1 is MGHRA and CDR2 is YSYEKL. Trimming took 1 base from V and 4 from J, leaving 13 bases between them. The CDR3 consists of 15 residues. The CDR3 coding sequence is TGCGCCAGCAGCCAAGCACAGGGAAAGGGCACTGAAGCTTTCTTT. Translating gives CASSQAQGKGTEAFF.

V is TRBV29-1 and J is TRBJ2-7, with D perhaps given as TRBD1 or TRBD2 (6 bases each). The ends were cut back, 6 bases at V and 3 bases at J, with 18 bases in the middle. The germline gives CDR1 SQVTM, CDR2 ANQGSEA. The CDR3 consists of 14 residues. The CDR3: CSVILGGSGYEQYF. The CDR3 coding sequence is TGCAGCGTGATATTAGGGGGGAGTGGCTACGAGCAGTACTTC.

The chain recombines TRBV6-6 with TRBJ2-7; no definite D call. Per germline, CDR1 MNHNY and CDR2 SVGAGI (reference sequence). The CDR3 runs 12 residues. The V and J ends lost 6 bases and 0 bases respectively, with 6 bases between them. The CDR3 region is CASSGSSYEQYF. The CDR3 coding sequence is TGTGCCAGCAGCGGCAGCTCCTACGAGCAGTACTTC.

CDR3 DNA: TGTGCCAGCAGCTTCCCCTTTAACGAGCAGTACTTC. Its protein product is CASSFPFNEQYF. The chain carries TRBV11-2 and TRBJ2-7, with D unclear. The CDR3 spans 12 residues. V was pared by 3 bases and J by 5 bases, with 8 bases between. Germline lookup yields CDR1 SGHAT and CDR2 FQNNGV.

This rearrangement joins TRBV11-1 to TRBJ2-1, with no clear D. The germline CDR1 and CDR2 sequences are SGHAT and FQDESV (reference sequence). The CDR3 totals 14 residues. V dropped 0 bases and J dropped 6 bases, with 9 bases sitting between them. The DNA for the CDR3 is TGTGCCAGCAGCTTAGCCGAGTTCCGCAATGAGCAGTTCTTC. Protein: CASSLAEFRNEQFF.

The chain links TRBV2 to TRBJ2-5, with D possibly matching TRBD1 (5 bases). V was shortened by 3 bases and J by 3 bases, with 8 bases between the two germline ends. CDR3 length equals 13 residues. Germline CDR1 and CDR2: SNHLY and FYNNEI. The CDR3 loop reads CASSDDREETQYF. CDR3 nucleotide sequence: TGTGCCAGCAGTGATGACAGAGAAGAGACCCAGTACTTC.

The chain combines TRBV5-1 with TRBJ2-3; D is unclear. The germline V gene has CDR1 SGHRS and CDR2 YFSETQ. V dropped 7 bases and J dropped 4 bases, with 16 bases sitting between them. The CDR3 sequence is 14 residues long. The CDR3 DNA reads TGCGCCAGCCGGACGCAGCCTACGGCAGATACGCAGTATTTT. It yields the protein CASRTQPTADTQYF.

The CDR3 DNA follows: TGTGCCAGCAGCCCGTGGAGCAATCAGCCCCAGCATTTT. Translated, it gives CASSPWSNQPQHF. This chain joins TRBV6-6 and TRBJ1-5; no clear D gene. CDR1 and CDR2 from the germline V gene are MNHNY and SVGAGI (reference sequence). The CDR3 is made up of 13 amino acids. V lost 6 bases and J 1 base, leaving 7 bases between the germline ends.

The chain links TRBV19 to TRBJ1-1; TRBD1 matches at 7 bases. The CDR3 is made up of 16 amino acids. Germline CDR1 and CDR2: LNHDA and SQIVND (reference sequence). J lost 4 bases, V lost 7 bases, and 15 bases had no gene match. This CDR3 reads CASTPWAPQGPTEAFF. The CDR3 region has the DNA TGTGCCAGTACCCCATGGGCCCCACAGGGGCCCACTGAAGCTTTCTTT.

The chain employs TRBV4-3 and TRBJ1-1, with 8 positions matching TRBD1. Germline-derived CDR1 and CDR2 are LGHNA and YSLEER. After removal of 1 base from V and 4 bases from J, the junction contained 5 bases not matched to a gene. This CDR3 is 15 amino acids long. This CDR3 reads CASSQVRTGSTEAFF. The DNA for the CDR3 is TGCGCCAGCAGCCAAGTTAGGACAGGGAGCACTGAAGCTTTCTTT.

The genes are TRBV6-5 and TRBJ2-7, with 8 bases that match TRBD2. Germline V gives CDR1 MNHEY, CDR2 SVGAGI. The CDR3 extends over 14 amino acids. After removal of 2 bases from V and 2 bases from J, the junction contained 2 bases not matched to a gene. This chain's CDR3 is CASSYSGGTYEQYF. The CDR3 DNA follows: TGTGCCAGCAGTTACAGCGGGGGTACCTACGAGCAGTACTTC.

The chain links TRBV7-8 to TRBJ2-7, with D possibly TRBD2 on 6 matching bases. The CDR3 contains 15 residues. Germline CDR1 and CDR2: SGHVS and FQNEAQ. Trimming shortened V by 4 bases and J by 4 bases, and 17 bases separated the two germline ends. The CDR3 spells CASSSGLVRGYEQYF. The CDR3 nucleotides are TGTGCCAGCAGCTCGGGACTGGTTCGTGGGTACGAGCAGTACTTC.

The table lists this clone with a few counts. This specimen includes other DNA sequences encoding the same CDR3. The V and J genes are TRBV14 and TRBJ2-3, with D hard to call. V lost 4 bases and J lost 7, with 9 bases in between. Germline V CDR1 and CDR2: SGHDN, FVKESK. The CDR3 covers 12 residues. Here the CDR3 reads CASSPRGYTQYF. CDR3 in DNA: TGTGCCAGCAGCCCTCGCGGCTATACGCAGTATTTT. Looking up the rest from reference TRBV14 and TRBJ2-3 gives the full variable domain: EAGVTQFPSHSVIEKGQTVTLRCDPISGHDNLYWYRRVMGKEIKFLLHFVKESKQDESGMPNNRFLAERTGGTYSTLKVQPAELEDSGVYFCASSPRGYTQYFGPGTRLTVL.

This clone came up a few times. The J gene is TRBJ1-2, the V gene TRBV19; D perhaps matches TRBD1 (5 bases). Germline V gene data show CDR1 as LNHDA and CDR2 as SQIVND (reference sequence). This CDR3 is 18 amino acids long. Deletions cut 7 bases from V and 1 base from J, with 25 bases between. CDR3 nucleotides: TGTGCCAGTACTAACCCGGGGCCTTCAGGAATACATAACTATGGCTACACCTTC. This translates into CASTNPGPSGIHNYGYTF.

The chain links TRBV10-2 to TRBJ2-2; TRBD2 matches 9 bases. Germline V CDR1 and CDR2: WSHSY, SAAADI. The CDR3 length is 15 residues. V was clipped by 6 bases and J by 5 bases; unmatched bases: 7. The CDR3 protein is CASRTSGGGTGELFF. The CDR3 nucleotides are TGCGCCAGCAGGACTAGCGGAGGTGGGACCGGGGAGCTGTTTTTT.

The chain links TRBV6-1 to TRBJ2-6; TRBD1 matches at 8 bases. After removal of 4 bases from V and 4 bases from J, the junction contained 6 bases not matched to a gene. This CDR3 has 16 amino acids. CDR1 and CDR2 from the germline V gene are MNHNS and SASEGT. CDR3 in DNA: TGTGCCAGCAGTGTGACAGGGGCTGCCGGGGCCAACGTCCTGACTTTC. The encoded protein is CASSVTGAAGANVLTF.

V is TRBV21-1 and J is TRBJ2-3; TRBD2 is the table's D call and was not checked against the DNA. TRBV21-1 represents a pseudogene. The CDR3 is made up of 15 amino acids. CDR3 residues: CASSEGSRRKDTQYF. CDR3 bases: TGTGCCAGCAGCGAAGGGTCTAGGAGGAAAGATACGCAGTATTTT.

The chain links TRBV27 to TRBJ2-1; D might be TRBD1 (5 bases). The CDR3 length is 15 residues. CDR1 is MNHEY, CDR2 SMNVEV, per germline (reference sequence). V was pared by 6 bases and J by 5 bases, with 17 bases between. The CDR3 DNA sequence: TGTGCCAGCAGCCCGAGGTTGGGGCTCGACAATGAGCAGTTCTTC. Encoded protein: CASSPRLGLDNEQFF.

The CDR3 DNA sequence: TGTGCCAGCAGCCCCGACTTGGAGCAGTTCTTC. This translates into CASSPDLEQFF. This chain uses TRBV7-9 with TRBJ2-1; D unresolved. Germline CDR1 SEHNR, CDR2 FQNEAQ (reference sequence). The V gene lost 5 bases and the J gene lost 10 bases, with 9 bases spanning the gap. This CDR3 comprises 11 residues.

The rearrangement links TRBV7-9 to TRBJ1-6, with a possible D match to TRBD1 (5 bases). Trimming shortened V by 5 bases and J by 10 bases, and 21 bases separated the two germline ends. Germline CDR1 reads SEHNR; CDR2 reads FQNEAQ (reference sequence). The CDR3 length is 16 residues. The CDR3 nucleotides are TGTGCCAGCAGCCCCGACGCCCCAGGGATGGTATCACCCCTCCACTTT. Its translation: CASSPDAPGMVSPLHF.

This rearrangement joins TRBV6-7 to TRBJ2-3; 7 nucleotides align to TRBD1. TRBV6-7 is marked as an open reading frame, function uncertain. V shed 2 bases, J shed 4 bases, and the junction held 9 bases outside the gene matches. The CDR3 contains 16 residues. The CDR3 sequence: CASSYREGATSDTQYF. The CDR3 DNA sequence: TGTGCCAGCAGTTACAGAGAGGGGGCTACCTCAGATACGCAGTATTTT.